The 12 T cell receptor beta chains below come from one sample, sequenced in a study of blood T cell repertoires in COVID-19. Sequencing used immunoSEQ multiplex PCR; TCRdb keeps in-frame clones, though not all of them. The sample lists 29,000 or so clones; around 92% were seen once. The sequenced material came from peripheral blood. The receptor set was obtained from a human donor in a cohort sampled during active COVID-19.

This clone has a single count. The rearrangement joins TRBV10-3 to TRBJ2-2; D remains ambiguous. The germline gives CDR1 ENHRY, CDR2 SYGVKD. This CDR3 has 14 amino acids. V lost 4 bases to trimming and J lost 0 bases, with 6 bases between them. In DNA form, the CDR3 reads TGTGCCATCAGTGTCTCCGCGAACACCGGGGAGCTGTTTTTT. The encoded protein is CAISVSANTGELFF.

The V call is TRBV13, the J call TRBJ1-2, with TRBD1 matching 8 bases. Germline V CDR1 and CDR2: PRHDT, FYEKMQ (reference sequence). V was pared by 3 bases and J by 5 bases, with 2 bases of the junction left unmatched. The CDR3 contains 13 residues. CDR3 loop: CASSFGQGYGYTF. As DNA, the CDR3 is TGTGCCAGCAGCTTTGGACAGGGATATGGCTACACCTTC.

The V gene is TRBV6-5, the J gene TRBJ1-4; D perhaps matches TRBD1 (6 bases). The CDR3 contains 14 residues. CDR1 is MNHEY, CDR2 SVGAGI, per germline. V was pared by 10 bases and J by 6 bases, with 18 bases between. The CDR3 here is CATRTRGGYEKLFF. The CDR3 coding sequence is TGTGCCACCCGAACTCGGGGGGGCTATGAAAAACTGTTTTTT.

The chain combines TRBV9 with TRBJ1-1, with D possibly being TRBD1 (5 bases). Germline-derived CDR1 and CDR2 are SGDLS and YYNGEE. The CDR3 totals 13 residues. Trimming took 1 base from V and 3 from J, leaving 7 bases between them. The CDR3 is CASSVRRDTEAFF. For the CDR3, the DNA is TGTGCCAGCAGCGTACGCAGGGACACTGAAGCTTTCTTT.

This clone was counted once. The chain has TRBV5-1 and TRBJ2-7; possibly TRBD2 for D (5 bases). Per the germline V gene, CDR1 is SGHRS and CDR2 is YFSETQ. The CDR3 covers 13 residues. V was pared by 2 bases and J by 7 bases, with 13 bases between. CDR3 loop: CASSFERPGEQYF. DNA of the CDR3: TGCGCCAGCAGCTTCGAGCGACCGGGAGAGCAGTACTTC. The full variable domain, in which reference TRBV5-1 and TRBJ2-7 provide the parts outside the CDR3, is KAGVTQTPRYLIKTRGQQVTLSCSPISGHRSVSWYQQTPGQGLQFLFEYFSETQRNKGNFPGRFSGRQFSNSRSEMNVSTLELGDSALYLCASSFERPGEQYFGPGTRLTVT.

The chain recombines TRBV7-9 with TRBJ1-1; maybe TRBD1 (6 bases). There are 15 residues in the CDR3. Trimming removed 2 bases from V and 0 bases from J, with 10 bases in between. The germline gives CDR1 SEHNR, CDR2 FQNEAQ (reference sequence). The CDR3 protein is CASSLTGKMNTEAFF. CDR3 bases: TGTGCCAGCAGCTTAACAGGGAAAATGAACACTGAAGCTTTCTTT. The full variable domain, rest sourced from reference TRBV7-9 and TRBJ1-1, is DTGVSQNPRHKITKRGQNVTFRCDPISEHNRLYWYRQTLGQGPEFLTYFQNEAQLEKSRLLSDRFSAERPKGSFSTLEIQRTEQGDSAMYLCASSLTGKMNTEAFFGQGTRLTVV.

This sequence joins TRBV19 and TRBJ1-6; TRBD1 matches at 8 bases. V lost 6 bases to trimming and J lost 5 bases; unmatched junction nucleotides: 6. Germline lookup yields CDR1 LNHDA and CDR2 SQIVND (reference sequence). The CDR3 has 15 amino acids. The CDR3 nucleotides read TGTGCCAGTAGGAGACAGGGGACGGATAATTCACCCCTCCACTTT. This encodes CASRRQGTDNSPLHF.

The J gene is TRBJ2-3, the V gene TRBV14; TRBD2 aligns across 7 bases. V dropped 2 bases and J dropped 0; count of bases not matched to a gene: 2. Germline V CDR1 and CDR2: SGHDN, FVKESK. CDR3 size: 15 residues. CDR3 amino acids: CASSQRGGSTDTQYF. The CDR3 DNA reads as TGTGCCAGCAGCCAAAGGGGAGGGAGCACAGATACGCAGTATTTT.

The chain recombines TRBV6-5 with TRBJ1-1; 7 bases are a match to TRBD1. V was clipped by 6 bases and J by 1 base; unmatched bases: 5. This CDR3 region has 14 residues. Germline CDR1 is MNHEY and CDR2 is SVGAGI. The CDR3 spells CASRGQPKNTEAFF. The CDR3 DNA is TGTGCCAGCAGGGGACAGCCCAAGAACACTGAAGCTTTCTTT.

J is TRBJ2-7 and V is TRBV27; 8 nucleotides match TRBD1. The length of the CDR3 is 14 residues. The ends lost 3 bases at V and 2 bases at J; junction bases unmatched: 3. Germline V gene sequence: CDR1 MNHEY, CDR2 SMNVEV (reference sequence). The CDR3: CASSLQGAPYEQYF. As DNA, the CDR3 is TGTGCCAGCAGTTTGCAGGGGGCCCCCTACGAGCAGTACTTC.

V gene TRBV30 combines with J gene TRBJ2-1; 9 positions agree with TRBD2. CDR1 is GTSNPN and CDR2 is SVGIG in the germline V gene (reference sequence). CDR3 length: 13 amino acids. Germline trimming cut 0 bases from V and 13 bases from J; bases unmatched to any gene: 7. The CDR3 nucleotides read TGTGCCTGGAGTGTGGGGCTAGCGGGGAACCAGTTCTTC. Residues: CAWSVGLAGNQFF.

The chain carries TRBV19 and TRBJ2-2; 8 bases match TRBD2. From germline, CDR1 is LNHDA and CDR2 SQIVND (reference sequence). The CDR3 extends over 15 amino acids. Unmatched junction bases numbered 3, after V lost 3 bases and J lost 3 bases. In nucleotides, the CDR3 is TGTGCCAGTAGTATGGCGGGGGGCCACACCGGGGAGCTGTTTTTT. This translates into CASSMAGGHTGELFF.